A single T cell receptor (beta chain) is shown here with its context. Antigen specificity is unknown. TCRdb recomputed calls from the RT-PCR reads with MiXCR, one row per CDR3 protein. The repertoire holds hundreds of thousands of distinct CDR3 sequences, with 14% as singletons. The data belong to a study of response to subunit inactivated influenza vaccine. The CDR3 covers 14 residues. Trimming stripped 5 bases from V and 0 bases from J, with 11 bases between. Germline V gene lookup returns CDR1 SGHAT and CDR2 FQDESV (reference sequence). Overall study findings and caveats: Every seasonal influenza vaccination brings in few new T cells, the authors suggested.

The sample here was PBMCs from blood, taken 14 days before vaccination. This sequence was found in a man between 45 and 60 years old who received an inactivated influenza vaccine. V gene TRBV11-1 combines with J gene TRBJ2-7; a possible D gene is TRBD2 (6 bases). DNA of the CDR3: TGTGCCAGCAGCACGAGGGGACTCTCCTACGAGCAGTACTTC. Protein sequence: CASSTRGLSYEQYF. Filled out from reference TRBV11-1 and TRBJ2-7, the complete variable domain reads EAEVAQSPRYKITEKSQAVAFWCDPISGHATLYWYRQILGQGPELLVQFQDESVVDDSQLPKDRFSAERLKGVDSTLKIQPAELGDSAMYLCASSTRGLSYEQYFGPGTRLTVT.